What follows are 11 T cell receptor beta chains derived from one specimen sequenced in a study of response to subunit inactivated influenza vaccine. TCRdb re-derived calls from the RT-PCR reads in MiXCR, one entry per CDR3 protein. The sample records over 750,000 distinct CDR3 sequences, around 21% being singletons. The sequences come from PBMCs from blood, collected approximately 5 days after vaccination. The source of these receptors is a man between 45 and 60 years old who received an inactivated influenza vaccine.

To note about this clonotype: The CDR3 ends on some other residue instead of the conserved phenylalanine or tryptophan, so this is likely a read error. V gene TRBV7-9 combines with J gene TRBJ1-1; D unresolved. The CDR3 covers 15 residues. V was clipped by 4 bases and J by 4 bases, with 16 bases between them. In germline, CDR1 is SEHNR, CDR2 FQNEAQ (reference sequence). The CDR3 sequence is CASSSGPARPTEAFL. The CDR3 DNA is TGTGCCAGCAGCTCCGGACCTGCTCGTCCCACTGAAGCTTTCCTT.

CDR3 residues: CASTELAAAEQFF. CDR3 coding DNA: TGTGCCAGCACCGAACTAGCCGCGGCTGAGCAGTTCTTC. The chain is built from TRBV6-2 or TRBV6-3 and TRBJ2-1; D might be TRBD2 (6 bases). Germline V gene lookup returns CDR1 MNHEY and CDR2 SVGEGT. The CDR3 loop spans 13 amino acids. Between the trimmed V and J ends, which lost 7 bases and 9 bases, there was a span of 16 bases.

This clonotype was observed at least ten times. The J gene is TRBJ2-1, the V gene TRBV29-1; 9 nucleotides align to TRBD2. CDR3 length equals 14 residues. Losses at the gene ends were 5 bases for V and 4 bases for J; bases not matched to a gene: 6. CDR1 and CDR2 (germline): SQVTM, ANQGSEA. The CDR3 DNA follows: TGCAGCGTTATGGGCGGGGGGGCTTACAATGAGCAGTTCTTC. Translating it yields CSVMGGGAYNEQFF.

The gene calls are TRBV7-2 and TRBJ2-1, with a weak D call TRBD2 (6 bases). V shed 1 base and J shed 5 bases, with 12 bases lying between them. Germline V gives CDR1 SGHTA, CDR2 FQGNSA. The CDR3 totals 15 residues. CDR3 amino acids: CASSLVVRGNNEQFF. For the CDR3, the DNA is TGTGCCAGCAGCTTAGTTGTACGGGGGAACAATGAGCAGTTCTTC.

The CDR3 spells CASSPSGGTNQPQHF. The CDR3 bases are TGCGCCAGCAGCCCCAGCGGGGGAACAAATCAGCCCCAGCATTTT. The rearrangement links TRBV5-1 to TRBJ1-5; a weak D match, TRBD1 (5 bases). This CDR3 has 15 residues. Germline V CDR1 and CDR2: SGHRS, YFSETQ. V lost 4 bases, J lost 4 bases, and 15 bases lay in between. Based on the CDR3 plus reference TRBV5-1 and TRBJ1-5, the full variable domain is KAGVTQTPRYLIKTRGQQVTLSCSPISGHRSVSWYQQTPGQGLQFLFEYFSETQRNKGNFPGRFSGRQFSNSRSEMNVSTLELGDSALYLCASSPSGGTNQPQHFGDGTRLSIL.

The chain has TRBV5-4 and TRBJ1-2; a weak D match, TRBD1 (5 bases). Trimming cost V 0 bases and J 1 base, with 10 bases left between them. Germline CDR1 SGHNT, CDR2 YYREEE (reference sequence). CDR3 length: 15 amino acids. This chain's CDR3 is CASSLGAGHNYGYTF. The CDR3, as DNA: TGTGCCAGCAGCTTGGGGGCAGGGCATAACTATGGCTACACCTTC.

This clonotype appeared many times. V gene TRBV6-5 combines with J gene TRBJ2-1; maybe TRBD2 (5 bases). The germline V and J ends were trimmed by 0 bases and 8 bases, with 11 bases remaining between them. Looked up from germline, CDR1 is MNHEY and CDR2 is SVGAGI. The CDR3 has 14 amino acids. The CDR3 region has the DNA TGTGCCAGCAGTTACTCGTGGAAGAGGGATGAGCAGTTCTTC. As protein: CASSYSWKRDEQFF.

J is TRBJ1-2 and V is TRBV5-1, with 8 bases aligning to TRBD1. Germline trimming cut 4 bases from V and 4 bases from J; bases unmatched to any gene: 9. The CDR3 covers 15 residues. Germline lookup yields CDR1 SGHRS and CDR2 YFSETQ. As DNA, the CDR3 is TGCGCCAGCAGCGACAATCCAGGGGGCGTCTATGGCTACACCTTC. This codes for CASSDNPGGVYGYTF.

There are a few counts of this clonotype. The V call is TRBV20-1, the J call TRBJ2-5, with a possible D match to TRBD2 (5 bases). The CDR3 consists of 16 residues. Germline values: CDR1 DFQATT, CDR2 SNEGSKA (reference sequence). V was trimmed by 0 bases and J by 0 bases, leaving 14 bases between them. CDR3 bases: TGCAGTGCTAGAGACACCCCCTCTAGCCACCAAGAGACCCAGTACTTC. Protein product: CSARDTPSSHQETQYF.

This clonotype occurred once. V usage is TRBV5-1 and J usage is TRBJ2-3; D perhaps matches TRBD1 (6 bases). Germline V lookup: CDR1 SGHRS, CDR2 YFSETQ. The ends were cut back, 7 bases at V and 4 bases at J, with 16 bases in the middle. This CDR3 contains 14 residues. CDR3 DNA: TGCGCCAGCCGGCCCTGGGACATCGCAGATACGCAGTATTTT. It specifies CASRPWDIADTQYF.

The chain couples TRBV6-1 to TRBJ1-5; 7 nucleotides match TRBD1. The length of the CDR3 is 15 residues. V lost 7 bases, J lost 0 bases, and 6 bases stayed unmatched. Germline CDR1 is MNHNS and CDR2 is SASEGT. CDR3 DNA sequence: TGTGCCAGCAAAGGGGGACAGTATAGCAATCAGCCCCAGCATTTT. This encodes CASKGGQYSNQPQHF.